Detailed here is one T cell receptor (beta chain). Its matching antigen is unknown. The data were obtained in a study of graft-versus-host responses after intestinal transplantation. About the study: Multivisceral, liver-intestinal, or isolated intestinal transplants were performed in recipients. Each patient got anti-thymocyte globulin induction, then tacrolimus and steroids for about 3 years. Study results and caveats: The study associated peak circulating GvH clone levels with early post-transplant HvG declines. Present in recipient marrow, GvH clones included some that appeared first in ileum or blood.

Trimming took 2 bases from V and 7 from J, leaving 14 bases between them. The CDR3 sequence is 14 residues long. Germline V gene lookup returns CDR1 MNHEY and CDR2 SVGAGI. Libraries were prepared by immunoSEQ multiplex PCR; TCRdb keeps only in-frame clonotypes and omits some of them. This table holds more than 95,000 clones, more than 75% found once. V usage is TRBV6-5 and J usage is TRBJ2-5, with D uncertain. This receptor was obtained from a human donor who received an intestinal transplant. The sequenced sample was unstimulated CD4+ T cells sorted from spleen or lymph node cells, obtained before intestinal transplant. CDR3 in DNA: TGTGCCAGCAGTTACCAAGACCGGGCCGGGACCCAGTACTTC. Translating it yields CASSYQDRAGTQYF.